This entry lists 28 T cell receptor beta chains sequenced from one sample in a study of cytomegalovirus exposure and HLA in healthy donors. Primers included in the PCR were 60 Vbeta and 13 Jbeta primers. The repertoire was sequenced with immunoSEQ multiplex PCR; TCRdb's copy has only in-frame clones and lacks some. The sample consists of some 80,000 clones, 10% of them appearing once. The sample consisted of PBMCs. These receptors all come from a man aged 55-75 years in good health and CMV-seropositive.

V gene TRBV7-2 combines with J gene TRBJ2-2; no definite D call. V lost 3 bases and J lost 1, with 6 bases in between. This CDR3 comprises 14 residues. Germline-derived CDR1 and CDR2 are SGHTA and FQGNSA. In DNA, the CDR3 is TGTGCCAGCAGCTTTGGCCGGAACACCGGGGAGCTGTTTTTT. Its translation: CASSFGRNTGELFF.

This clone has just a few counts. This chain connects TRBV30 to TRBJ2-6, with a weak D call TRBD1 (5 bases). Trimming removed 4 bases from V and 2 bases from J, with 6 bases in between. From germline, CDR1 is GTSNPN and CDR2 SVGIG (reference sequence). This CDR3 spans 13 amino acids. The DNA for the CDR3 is TGTGCCTGGATCAGGGCTGGGGCCAACGTCCTGACTTTC. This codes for CAWIRAGANVLTF.

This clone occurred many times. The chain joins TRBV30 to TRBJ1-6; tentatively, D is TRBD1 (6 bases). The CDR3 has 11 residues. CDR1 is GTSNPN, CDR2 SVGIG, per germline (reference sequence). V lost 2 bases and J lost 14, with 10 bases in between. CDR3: CAWSLRTALHF. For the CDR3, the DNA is TGTGCCTGGAGTCTCCGGACAGCCCTCCACTTT. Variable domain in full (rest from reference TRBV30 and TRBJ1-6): SQTIHQWPATLVQPVGSPLSLECTVEGTSNPNLYWYRQAAGRGLQLLFYSVGIGQISSEVPQNLSASRPQDRQFILSSKKLLLSDSGFYLCAWSLRTALHFGNGTRLTVT.

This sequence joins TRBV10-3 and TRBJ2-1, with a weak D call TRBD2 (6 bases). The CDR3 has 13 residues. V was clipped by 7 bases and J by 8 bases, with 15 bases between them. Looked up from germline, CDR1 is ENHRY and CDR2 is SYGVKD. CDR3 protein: CAITSLARDEQFF. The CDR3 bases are TGTGCCATCACCTCACTAGCTAGGGATGAGCAGTTCTTC.

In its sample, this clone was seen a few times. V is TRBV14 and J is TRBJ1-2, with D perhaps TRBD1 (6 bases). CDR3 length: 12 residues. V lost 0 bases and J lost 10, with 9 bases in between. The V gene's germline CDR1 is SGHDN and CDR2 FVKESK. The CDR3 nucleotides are TGTGCCAGCAGCCAAGATCGACAGGTCTACACCTTC. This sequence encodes CASSQDRQVYTF.

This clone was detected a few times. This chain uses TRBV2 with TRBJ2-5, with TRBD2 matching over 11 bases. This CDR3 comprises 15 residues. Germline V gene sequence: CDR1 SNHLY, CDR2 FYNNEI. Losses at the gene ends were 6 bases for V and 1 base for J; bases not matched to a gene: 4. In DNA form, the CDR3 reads TGTGCCAGCAGGGTCCTAGCGGGGGGCCAAGAGACCCAGTACTTC. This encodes CASRVLAGGQETQYF.

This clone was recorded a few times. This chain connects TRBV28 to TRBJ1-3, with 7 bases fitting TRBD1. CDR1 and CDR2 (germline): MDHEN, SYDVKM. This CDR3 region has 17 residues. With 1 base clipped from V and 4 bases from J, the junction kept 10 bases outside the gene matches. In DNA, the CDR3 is TGTGCCAGCAGTTTATTTAACAGGGGATACCCGGGAAACACCATATATTTT. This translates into CASSLFNRGYPGNTIYF.

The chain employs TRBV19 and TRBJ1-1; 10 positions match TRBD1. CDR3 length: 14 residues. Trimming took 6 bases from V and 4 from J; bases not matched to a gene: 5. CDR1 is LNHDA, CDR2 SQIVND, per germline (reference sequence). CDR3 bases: TGTGCCAGTAGGACGACAGGGGGCGGCACTGAAGCTTTCTTT. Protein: CASRTTGGGTEAFF.

Here the CDR3 reads CASSLVGLAGDETQYF. CDR3 in DNA: TGTGCCAGCAGCTTAGTGGGACTAGCGGGAGATGAGACCCAGTACTTC. The V and J genes are TRBV7-6 and TRBJ2-5, with 14 bases aligning to TRBD2. CDR1 is SGHVS, CDR2 FNYEAQ, per germline. The J segment lost 5 bases and the V segment lost 1 base, leaving 3 bases of the junction unmatched. This CDR3 has 16 amino acids. The entire variable domain, with the rest obtained from reference TRBV7-6 and TRBJ2-5, is as follows: GAGVSQSPRYKVTKRGQDVALRCDPISGHVSLYWYRQALGQGPEFLTYFNYEAQQDKSGLPNDRFSAERPEGSISTLTIQRTEQRDSAMYRCASSLVGLAGDETQYFGPGTRLLVL.

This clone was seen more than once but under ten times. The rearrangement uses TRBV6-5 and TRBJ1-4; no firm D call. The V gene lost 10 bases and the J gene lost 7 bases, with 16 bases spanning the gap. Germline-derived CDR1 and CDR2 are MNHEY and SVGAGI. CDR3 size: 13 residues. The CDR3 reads CATRRELGEKLFF. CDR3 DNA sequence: TGTGCCACTAGGAGGGAACTTGGTGAAAAACTGTTTTTT.

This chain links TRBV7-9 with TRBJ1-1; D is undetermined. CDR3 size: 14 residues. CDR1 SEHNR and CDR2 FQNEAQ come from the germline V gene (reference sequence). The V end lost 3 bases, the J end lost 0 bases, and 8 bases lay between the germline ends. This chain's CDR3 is CASSFIQMNTEAFF. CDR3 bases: TGTGCCAGCAGCTTTATACAGATGAACACTGAAGCTTTCTTT.

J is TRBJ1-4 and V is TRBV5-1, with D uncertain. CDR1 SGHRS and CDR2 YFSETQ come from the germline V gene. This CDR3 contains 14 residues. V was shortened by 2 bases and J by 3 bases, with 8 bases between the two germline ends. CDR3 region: CASSLQPSNEKLFF. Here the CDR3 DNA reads TGCGCCAGCAGCTTACAGCCTTCTAATGAAAAACTGTTTTTT.

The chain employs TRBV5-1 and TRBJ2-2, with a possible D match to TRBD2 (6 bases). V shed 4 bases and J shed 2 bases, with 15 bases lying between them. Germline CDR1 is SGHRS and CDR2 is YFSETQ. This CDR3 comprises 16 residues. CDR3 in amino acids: CASSIRDSINTGELFF. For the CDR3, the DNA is TGCGCCAGCAGCATCCGGGACTCAATTAACACCGGGGAGCTGTTTTTT. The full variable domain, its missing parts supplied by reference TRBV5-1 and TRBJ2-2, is KAGVTQTPRYLIKTRGQQVTLSCSPISGHRSVSWYQQTPGQGLQFLFEYFSETQRNKGNFPGRFSGRQFSNSRSEMNVSTLELGDSALYLCASSIRDSINTGELFFGEGSRLTVL.

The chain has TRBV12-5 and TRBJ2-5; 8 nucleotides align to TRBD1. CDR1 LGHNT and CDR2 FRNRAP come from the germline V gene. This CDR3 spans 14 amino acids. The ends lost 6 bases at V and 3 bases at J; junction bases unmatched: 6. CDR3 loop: CASGLDRAKETQYF. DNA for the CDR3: TGTGCTAGTGGCCTGGACAGGGCGAAAGAGACCCAGTACTTC.

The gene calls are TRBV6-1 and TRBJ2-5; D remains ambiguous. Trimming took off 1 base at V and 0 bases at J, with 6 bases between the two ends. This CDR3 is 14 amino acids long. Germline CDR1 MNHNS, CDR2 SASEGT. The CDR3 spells CASSEGVNQETQYF. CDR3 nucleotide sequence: TGTGCCAGCAGTGAAGGAGTAAACCAAGAGACCCAGTACTTC.

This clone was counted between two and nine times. The CDR3 is CASSSSTGTPTYEQYF. CDR3 nucleotides: TGTGCCAGCAGCTCATCCACCGGGACACCTACCTACGAGCAGTACTTC. V is TRBV7-8 and J is TRBJ2-7; D might be TRBD1 (6 bases). CDR3 length: 16 residues. Germline-derived CDR1 and CDR2 are SGHVS and FQNEAQ. V lost 4 bases, J lost 2 bases, and 18 bases lay in between. Supplemented by reference TRBV7-8 and TRBJ2-7, the full variable domain reads GAGVSQSPRYKVAKRGQDVALRCDPISGHVSLFWYQQALGQGPEFLTYFQNEAQLDKSGLPSDRFFAERPEGSVSTLKIQRTQQEDSAVYLCASSSSTGTPTYEQYFGPGTRLTVT.

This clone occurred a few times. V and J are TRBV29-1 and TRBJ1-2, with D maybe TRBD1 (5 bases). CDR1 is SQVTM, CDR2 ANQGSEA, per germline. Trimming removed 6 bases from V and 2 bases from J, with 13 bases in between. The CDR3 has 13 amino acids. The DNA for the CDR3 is TGCAGCGTCCGGACGGGGGACAACTATGGCTACACCTTC. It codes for CSVRTGDNYGYTF.

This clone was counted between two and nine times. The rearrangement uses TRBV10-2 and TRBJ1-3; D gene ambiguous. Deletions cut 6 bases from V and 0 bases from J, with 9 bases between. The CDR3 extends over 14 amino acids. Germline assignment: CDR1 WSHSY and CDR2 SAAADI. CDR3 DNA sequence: TGCGCCAGCAGGGGAGACACCTCTGGAAACACCATATATTTT. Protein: CASRGDTSGNTIYF.

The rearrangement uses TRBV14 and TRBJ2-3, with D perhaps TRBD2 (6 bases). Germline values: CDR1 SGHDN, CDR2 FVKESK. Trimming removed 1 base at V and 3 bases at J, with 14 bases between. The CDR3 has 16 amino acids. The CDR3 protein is CASSQVSGAMTDTQYF. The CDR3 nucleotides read TGTGCCAGCAGCCAAGTGTCGGGAGCTATGACAGATACGCAGTATTTT.

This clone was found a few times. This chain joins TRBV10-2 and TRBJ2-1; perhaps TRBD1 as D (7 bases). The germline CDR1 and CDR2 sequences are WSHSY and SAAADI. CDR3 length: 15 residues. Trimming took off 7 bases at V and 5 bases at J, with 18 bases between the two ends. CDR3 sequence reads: CASITAGGMHNEQFF. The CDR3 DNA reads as TGCGCCAGCATCACCGCAGGGGGGATGCACAATGAGCAGTTCTTC.

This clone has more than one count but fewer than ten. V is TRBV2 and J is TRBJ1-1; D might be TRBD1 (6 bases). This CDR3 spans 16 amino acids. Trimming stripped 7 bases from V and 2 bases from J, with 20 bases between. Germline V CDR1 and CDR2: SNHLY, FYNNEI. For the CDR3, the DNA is TGTGCCAGCAATCCCCAGGGGCGCAGAAGCAACACTGAAGCTTTCTTT. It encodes CASNPQGRRSNTEAFF. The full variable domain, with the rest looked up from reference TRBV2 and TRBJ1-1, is EPEVTQTPSHQVTQMGQEVILRCVPISNHLYFYWYRQILGQKVEFLVSFYNNEISEKSEIFDDQFSVERPDGSNFTLKIRSTKLEDSAMYFCASNPQGRRSNTEAFFGQGTRLTVV.

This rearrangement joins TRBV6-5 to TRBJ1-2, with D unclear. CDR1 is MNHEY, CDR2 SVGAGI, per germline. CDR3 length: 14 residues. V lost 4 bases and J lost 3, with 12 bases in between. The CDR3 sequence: CASSFTRKDYGYTF. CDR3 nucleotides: TGTGCCAGCAGTTTTACCAGGAAAGACTATGGCTACACCTTC.

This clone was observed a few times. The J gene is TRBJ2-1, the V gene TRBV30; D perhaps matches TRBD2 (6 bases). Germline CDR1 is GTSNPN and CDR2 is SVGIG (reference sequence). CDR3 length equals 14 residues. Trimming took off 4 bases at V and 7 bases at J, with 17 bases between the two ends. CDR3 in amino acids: CAWNQAGRGNEQFF. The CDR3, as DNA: TGTGCCTGGAACCAAGCGGGCCGCGGGAATGAGCAGTTCTTC.

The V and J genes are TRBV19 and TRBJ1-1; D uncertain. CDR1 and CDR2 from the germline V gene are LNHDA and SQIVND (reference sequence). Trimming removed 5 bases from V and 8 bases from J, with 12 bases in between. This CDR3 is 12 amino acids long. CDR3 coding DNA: TGTGCCAGTAGTGGAAGGAGCCGAGAAGCTTTCTTT. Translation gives CASSGRSREAFF.

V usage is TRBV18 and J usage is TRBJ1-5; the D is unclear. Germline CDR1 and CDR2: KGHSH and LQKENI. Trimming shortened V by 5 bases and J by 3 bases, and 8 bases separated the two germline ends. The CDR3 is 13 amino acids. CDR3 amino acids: CASSSQNNQPQHF. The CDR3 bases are TGTGCCAGCTCATCTCAGAACAATCAGCCCCAGCATTTT.

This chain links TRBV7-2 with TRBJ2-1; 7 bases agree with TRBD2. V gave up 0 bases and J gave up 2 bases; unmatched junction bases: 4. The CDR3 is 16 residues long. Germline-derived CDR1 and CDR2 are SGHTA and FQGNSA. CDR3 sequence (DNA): TGTGCCAGCAGCTTAGCAGCGGGGCTCACCTACAATGAGCAGTTCTTC. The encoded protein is CASSLAAGLTYNEQFF.

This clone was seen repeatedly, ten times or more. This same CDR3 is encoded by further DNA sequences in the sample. CDR3 residues: CASSVGGDYGYTF. Here the CDR3 DNA reads TGTGCCAGCAGCGTAGGTGGAGACTATGGCTACACCTTC. This chain links TRBV9 with TRBJ1-2; D gene unclear. V was cut by 0 bases and J by 3 bases, with 6 bases left in between. The germline V gene encodes CDR1 SGDLS and CDR2 YYNGEE. This CDR3 is 13 amino acids long.

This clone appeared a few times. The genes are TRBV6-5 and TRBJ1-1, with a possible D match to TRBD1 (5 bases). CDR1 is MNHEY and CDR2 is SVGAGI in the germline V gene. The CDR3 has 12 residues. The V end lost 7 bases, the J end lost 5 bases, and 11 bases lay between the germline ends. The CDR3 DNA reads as TGTGCCAGCATCGGGGGGTGGACTGAAGCTTTCTTT. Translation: CASIGGWTEAFF.